This TCR beta chain was obtained from a study of response to subunit inactivated influenza vaccine (dated by TCRdb to between 2018 and 2020). General notes on the study: To follow how T cells responded to a trivalent subunit inactivated influenza vaccine, the researchers relied on deep quantitative profiling of the T cell receptor repertoire.

Counted from cysteine to phenylalanine, this CDR3 has 15 amino acids. Just the 45-base CDR3 DNA is kept, in frame starting at base 1. V drops 0 bases and J drops 0 bases, leaving 10 bases in between. Based on the germline V gene, the CDR1 and CDR2 sequences are SGHRS and YFSETQ. What the work shows at the level of the full study, not this receptor alone: The authors suggested that each seasonal influenza vaccination may recruit only a limited number of new T cells.

Notes on this clonotype: Its binding antigen is unknown. Nothing much larger sits one base from this clone, and base qualities are not available.

Libraries were prepared through RT-PCR. For sequencing, an Illumina HiSeq 2500 was employed. TCRdb passed the public sequencing reads through fastp at Q25 and MiXCR, retaining productive beta sequences. Rows merge per CDR3 protein into single entries with the most common DNA and genes. The sample profile shows about 650,000 distinct CDR3 sequences; around a sixth of them were found once. Together, the top ten hold roughly 12% of the sample. Sequencing was performed on PBMCs from blood, taken roughly 13 days after vaccination. The receptor was derived from a man between 45 and 60 years old who received an inactivated influenza vaccine. Donor details come from another sample of the same person, matched by shared clones. The sequence is built from TRBV5-1 and TRBJ2-7; a confident D gene designation cannot be given. The sequenced DNA is TGCGCCAGCAGCTTGGATTGGGGAAGCTCCTACGAGCAGTACTTC. It encodes CASSLDWGSSYEQYF.